One and the same sample provided the 30 T cell receptor beta chains below, sequenced in a study of cytomegalovirus exposure and HLA in healthy donors. The PCR made use of 60 Vbeta and 13 Jbeta primers. The method was immunoSEQ multiplex PCR; TCRdb's version includes in-frame clones alone and lacks a portion of them. The sample lists 200,000 or so clones; 60% to 80% were seen once. Sequenced input: PBMCs. These receptors originate from a woman aged 25 to 39 in good health and CMV-seronegative.

The chain has TRBV7-8 and TRBJ2-7, with D possibly TRBD2 on 5 matching bases. Trimming removed 5 bases from V and 3 bases from J, with 17 bases in between. The CDR3 totals 15 residues. Germline V gene sequence: CDR1 SGHVS, CDR2 FQNEAQ. The CDR3 DNA reads as TGTGCCAGCAGCCATCGGAGGCTTCAATACTACGAGCAGTACTTC. This codes for CASSHRRLQYYEQYF.

With respect to this clone: Because the CDR3 is missing its conserved closing phenylalanine or tryptophan, this is likely a read error. The rearrangement uses TRBV5-1 and TRBJ2-7, with TRBD1 matching over 10 bases. The V gene's germline CDR1 is SGHRS and CDR2 YFSETQ. The trim removed 6 bases at V and 4 bases at J, leaving 4 bases unmatched. The CDR3 spans 13 residues. DNA of the CDR3: TGCGCCAGCAATACGGGACAGGGGTACGAGCAGTACCTC. It is translated as CASNTGQGYEQYL.

The chain links TRBV5-1 to TRBJ1-2; 7 positions agree with TRBD1. The CDR3 sequence is 13 residues long. The V segment lost 4 bases and the J segment 4 bases; nucleotides outside the gene matches: 4. Germline V gene sequence: CDR1 SGHRS, CDR2 YFSETQ. The CDR3 is CASSIRDSYGYTF. CDR3 DNA sequence: TGCGCCAGCAGCATCCGGGACAGCTATGGCTACACCTTC.

The V call is TRBV6-1, the J call TRBJ2-3; 7 bases map to TRBD1. J gave up 0 bases and V 4 bases, and 10 bases lay outside the gene matches. The V gene's germline CDR1 is MNHNS and CDR2 SASEGT. This CDR3 has 17 amino acids. The CDR3 DNA sequence: TGTGCCAGCAGTGCCCTACCGGGACAGACCAGCACAGATACGCAGTATTTT. Protein: CASSALPGQTSTDTQYF.

The chain has TRBV9 and TRBJ2-7, with 8 nucleotides matching TRBD1. V trimming: 4 bases; J trimming: 3 bases; junction bases outside the gene matches: 9. Germline CDR1 reads SGDLS; CDR2 reads YYNGEE. The CDR3 length is 15 residues. This CDR3 is CASSSSGTGLYEQYF. The CDR3 nucleotides are TGTGCCAGCAGCTCTTCCGGGACAGGCCTCTACGAGCAGTACTTC.

This clone came up once. V gene TRBV10-3 combines with J gene TRBJ2-1, with 8 bases identical to TRBD2. With V trimmed by 5 bases and J by 2 bases, 2 bases remained unmatched. CDR1 ENHRY and CDR2 SYGVKD come from the germline V gene. The CDR3 totals 14 residues. CDR3 sequence (DNA): TGTGCCATCAGTCCGGGACTAGCCTACAATGAGCAGTTCTTC. This encodes CAISPGLAYNEQFF.

The chain joins TRBV2 to TRBJ1-5, with 8 bases lining up with TRBD1. Germline-derived CDR1 and CDR2 are SNHLY and FYNNEI. The junction had 10 bases not matched to a gene; V was cut back by 0 bases and J by 3 bases. The CDR3 consists of 18 residues. Here the CDR3 reads CASSEAGGTGGYNQPQHF. CDR3 coding DNA: TGTGCCAGCAGTGAAGCCGGGGGTACAGGGGGGTACAATCAGCCCCAGCATTTT.

The chain links TRBV4-2 to TRBJ1-5, with a possible D match to TRBD1 (5 bases). This CDR3 has 15 residues. V was trimmed by 2 bases and J by 1 base, leaving 9 bases between them. The V gene's germline CDR1 is LGHNA and CDR2 YNFKEQ. CDR3 DNA sequence: TGTGCCAGCAGCCAACAGGGTACAAGCAATCAGCCCCAGCATTTT. This gives the protein CASSQQGTSNQPQHF.

The chain uses TRBV5-1 and TRBJ1-1, with TRBD1 as a possible D gene (6 bases). The CDR3 is 18 residues long. Germline V gene sequence: CDR1 SGHRS, CDR2 YFSETQ. V lost 4 bases and J 0 bases, leaving 22 bases between the germline ends. The CDR3 reads CASSLEGGRGVMNTEAFF. The CDR3 DNA reads TGCGCCAGCAGCCTTGAAGGAGGGAGGGGGGTTATGAACACTGAAGCTTTCTTT.

The chain recombines TRBV6-5 with TRBJ2-7, with a weak D call TRBD2 (6 bases). Germline V gene data show CDR1 as MNHEY and CDR2 as SVGAGI. V was trimmed by 2 bases and J by 9 bases, leaving 8 bases between them. This CDR3 is built from 11 residues. CDR3 sequence reads: CASSYGGWQYF. CDR3 nucleotide sequence: TGTGCCAGCAGTTACGGAGGGTGGCAGTACTTC.

The genes are TRBV30 and TRBJ2-4; no clear D gene. The length of the CDR3 is 10 residues. V lost 6 bases to trimming and J lost 9 bases, with 9 bases between them. Germline CDR1 GTSNPN, CDR2 SVGIG (reference sequence). This CDR3 is CACDICIQYF. CDR3 DNA sequence: TGTGCCTGCGACATTTGCATTCAGTACTTC.

This clone was seen more than once but under ten times. The rearrangement joins TRBV28 to TRBJ1-1, with 9 positions matching TRBD1. Per germline, CDR1 MDHEN and CDR2 SYDVKM. The CDR3 has 16 residues. J lost 2 bases, V lost 5 bases, and 9 bases had no gene match. The CDR3 here is CASSPGQGLYNTEAFF. The DNA of the CDR3 is TGTGCCAGCAGTCCGGGACAGGGTTTGTACAACACTGAAGCTTTCTTT.

The chain recombines TRBV10-3 with TRBJ2-6; TRBD2 agrees at 8 bases. CDR1 is ENHRY, CDR2 SYGVKD, per germline. The V and J ends lost 2 bases and 0 bases, in that order; junction bases with no gene match: 6. The CDR3 length is 18 residues. CDR3 protein: CAISERAGAFSGANVLTF. In DNA form, the CDR3 reads TGTGCCATCAGTGAGCGAGCGGGAGCGTTCTCTGGGGCCAACGTCCTGACTTTC.

J is TRBJ1-6 and V is TRBV5-1, with TRBD1 matching 7 bases. Trimming removed 3 bases from V and 9 bases from J; junction bases left unmatched: 9. The V gene's germline CDR1 is SGHRS and CDR2 YFSETQ. The CDR3 consists of 15 residues. The DNA of the CDR3 is TGCGCCAGCAGCTCAGAGCGACAGGGAGGTTCACCCCTCCACTTT. Protein sequence: CASSSERQGGSPLHF.

This clone was seen a few times. V usage is TRBV29-1 and J usage is TRBJ2-4; 7 positions match TRBD1. J was trimmed by 2 bases and V by 7 bases; bases with no gene match: 5. Germline CDR1 reads SQVTM; CDR2 reads ANQGSEA. This CDR3 contains 13 residues. CDR3 residues: CSAQDRTKNIQYF. In DNA, the CDR3 is TGCAGCGCCCAGGACAGGACCAAAAACATTCAGTACTTC.

The chain couples TRBV10-3 to TRBJ1-1; D may be TRBD1 (5 bases). Trimming removed 10 bases at V and 4 bases at J, with 19 bases between. The germline gives CDR1 ENHRY, CDR2 SYGVKD. The CDR3 runs to 14 residues. The CDR3 region is CATTGLPRVTEAFF. The DNA for the CDR3 is TGTGCCACAACGGGACTCCCACGGGTCACTGAAGCTTTCTTT.

V and J are TRBV30 and TRBJ1-1; TRBD1 matches 7 bases. Per the germline V gene, CDR1 is GTSNPN and CDR2 is SVGIG (reference sequence). The CDR3 is 12 amino acids. Losses at the gene ends were 4 bases for V and 2 bases for J; bases not matched to a gene: 1. CDR3: CAWNRGNTEAFF. The CDR3 DNA sequence: TGTGCCTGGAACAGGGGAAACACTGAAGCTTTCTTT.

V gene TRBV25-1 combines with J gene TRBJ2-1, with TRBD2 identical over 8 bases. CDR1 and CDR2 (germline): MGHDK, SYGVNS. V lost 6 bases to trimming and J lost 7 bases; unmatched junction nucleotides: 5. There are 13 residues in the CDR3. This CDR3 reads CASRHSGVNEQFF. Here the CDR3 DNA reads TGTGCCAGCAGGCATAGCGGGGTAAATGAGCAGTTCTTC. Full variable domain (remainder filled in from reference TRBV25-1 and TRBJ2-1): EADIYQTPRYLVIGTGKKITLECSQTMGHDKMYWYQQDPGMELHLIHYSYGVNSTEKGDLSSESTVSRIRTEHFPLTLESARPSHTSQYLCASRHSGVNEQFFGPGTRLTVL.

CDR3 DNA: TGTGCCAGCAGCTTACGTGCGGGACAGGCAACATGGGATGAGCAGTTCTTC. Translating gives CASSLRAGQATWDEQFF. V gene TRBV11-2 combines with J gene TRBJ2-1, with TRBD1 identical over 8 bases. The V and J ends lost 2 bases and 8 bases, in that order; junction bases with no gene match: 14. CDR1 and CDR2 from the germline V gene are SGHAT and FQNNGV. CDR3 length: 17 amino acids. Using reference TRBV11-2 and TRBJ2-1 for the parts outside the CDR3, the full variable domain is EAGVAQSPRYKIIEKRQSVAFWCNPISGHATLYWYQQILGQGPKLLIQFQNNGVVDDSQLPKDRFSAERLKGVDSTLKIQPAKLEDSAVYLCASSLRAGQATWDEQFFGPGTRLTVL.

This sequence joins TRBV27 and TRBJ2-3; TRBD2 agrees at 10 bases. Germline trimming cut 0 bases from V and 7 bases from J; bases unmatched to any gene: 7. Looked up from germline, CDR1 is MNHEY and CDR2 is SMNVEV (reference sequence). The CDR3 spans 16 residues. CDR3 coding DNA: TGTGCCAGCAGTTTATCGGTGGCTAGCGGGAGTTATACGCAGTATTTT. Translating it yields CASSLSVASGSYTQYF.

J is TRBJ2-7 and V is TRBV4-2; 11 nucleotides match TRBD2. V lost 9 bases to trimming and J lost 6 bases; unmatched junction nucleotides: 16. The CDR3 loop spans 16 amino acids. CDR1 and CDR2 (germline): LGHNA, YNFKEQ. The CDR3 DNA sequence: TGTGCCAGTGCTTTGCTGGTAGCGGGAGGGCTGGTCGAGCAGTACTTC. This translates into CASALLVAGGLVEQYF.

This chain joins TRBV5-1 and TRBJ2-1, with 8 bases matching TRBD1. V shed 2 bases, J shed 6 bases, and the junction held 7 bases outside the gene matches. The CDR3 spans 15 residues. Germline V lookup: CDR1 SGHRS, CDR2 YFSETQ. The chain's CDR3 is CASSFLPGGFNEQFF. CDR3 sequence (DNA): TGCGCCAGCAGCTTCTTGCCAGGGGGCTTCAATGAGCAGTTCTTC.

This clone was detected only a few times. CDR3 amino acids: CASSVGAAGDQPQHF. The CDR3 nucleotides are TGTGCCAGCAGCGTAGGGGCGGCGGGAGATCAGCCCCAGCATTTT. This sequence joins TRBV9 and TRBJ1-5, with D unclear. This CDR3 spans 15 amino acids. Trimming took off 0 bases at V and 5 bases at J, with 12 bases between the two ends. Germline lookup yields CDR1 SGDLS and CDR2 YYNGEE.

J is TRBJ2-7 and V is TRBV25-1; D is possibly TRBD1 (5 bases). CDR1 MGHDK and CDR2 SYGVNS come from the germline V gene. Trimming took off 4 bases at V and 6 bases at J, with 13 bases between the two ends. This CDR3 has 13 amino acids. This CDR3 reads CASSVGHGLEQYF. The DNA for the CDR3 is TGTGCCAGCAGTGTAGGACACGGCCTCGAGCAGTACTTC.

Details on this clone: The germline gene is not matched at one end of the junction; a read error may be the cause. Distinct nucleotide sequences in the sample also encode this CDR3. The genes are TRBV27 and TRBJ1-4, with D uncertain. The germline V gene has CDR1 MNHEY and CDR2 SMNVEV (reference sequence). The CDR3 runs to 13 residues. The DNA of the CDR3 is TGTGCCAGTAGTTTCACCCCGGGGGAAAAACTGTTTTTT. This encodes CASSFTPGEKLFF.

The chain joins TRBV28 to TRBJ2-1; 14 positions match TRBD2. From germline, CDR1 is MDHEN and CDR2 SYDVKM. This CDR3 contains 18 residues. V trimming: 5 bases; J trimming: 1 base; junction bases outside the gene matches: 7. The CDR3 is CASSPGLAGGRSYNEQFF. CDR3 bases: TGTGCCAGCAGTCCCGGACTAGCGGGGGGCAGGTCCTACAATGAGCAGTTCTTC.

The J gene is TRBJ2-5, the V gene TRBV4-1, with 7 bases lining up with TRBD1. J gave up 11 bases and V 4 bases, and 13 bases lay outside the gene matches. The CDR3 has 14 amino acids. In germline, CDR1 is MGHRA, CDR2 YSYEKL. The CDR3, as DNA: TGCGCCAGCAGCCCCGACAGGGTACGAAGGGAGCAGTACTTC. It specifies CASSPDRVRREQYF.

V and J are TRBV10-2 and TRBJ2-5; D is perhaps TRBD2 (5 bases). Per the germline V gene, CDR1 is WSHSY and CDR2 is SAAADI. The length of the CDR3 is 16 residues. The ends were cut back, 5 bases at V and 1 base at J, with 17 bases in the middle. This chain's CDR3 is CASSSTGGSIQETQYF. CDR3 DNA: TGCGCCAGCAGTAGCACCGGCGGGTCCATCCAAGAGACCCAGTACTTC.

The rearrangement uses TRBV5-1 and TRBJ2-2, with D maybe TRBD1 (6 bases). With 0 bases removed from V and 3 bases from J, the gap between germline ends came to 12 bases. The V gene's germline CDR1 is SGHRS and CDR2 YFSETQ. The length of the CDR3 is 16 residues. The CDR3 region is CASSLVGAVHTGELFF. CDR3 bases: TGCGCCAGCAGCTTGGTGGGGGCGGTACACACCGGGGAGCTGTTTTTT. Filled out from reference TRBV5-1 and TRBJ2-2, the complete variable domain reads KAGVTQTPRYLIKTRGQQVTLSCSPISGHRSVSWYQQTPGQGLQFLFEYFSETQRNKGNFPGRFSGRQFSNSRSEMNVSTLELGDSALYLCASSLVGAVHTGELFFGEGSRLTVL.

The rearrangement joins TRBV14 to TRBJ1-5; D is unresolved. The CDR3 contains 13 residues. V lost 4 bases, J lost 5 bases, and 9 bases lay in between. Germline V CDR1 and CDR2: SGHDN, FVKESK. The CDR3 DNA reads as TGTGCCAGCAGCCTAGACGGAGATCAGCCCCAGCATTTT. Amino acids: CASSLDGDQPQHF.